This T cell receptor (beta chain) was sequenced for a study of T cell repertoires and HLA-DP antigens. Negative selection yielded untouched CD4+ T cells of average about 98% purity. Details on this clone: Its cognate antigen is unknown.

This table comes from immunoSEQ multiplex PCR, and its TCRdb copy is limited to in-frame clones, with some not included. Of roughly 70,000 clones in the sample, roughly 75% were seen once. The TCR sequence derives from a man aged 55 to 70 in good health and CMV-seronegative. Sequencing was carried out using CD4+ T cells from PBMCs.

The CDR3 region has the DNA TGTGCCAGCAGCTTAGTTTTCCCGACCGGTGGGGAGACCCAGTACTTC. Residues: CASSLVFPTGGETQYF. The gene calls are TRBV7-2 and TRBJ2-5; no clear D. Trimming took off 1 base at V and 5 bases at J, with 17 bases between the two ends. The CDR3 is made up of 16 amino acids. CDR1 and CDR2 (germline): SGHTA, FQGNSA.